This T cell receptor beta chain was captured by sequencing in a study of radiation and T cells in renal cell carcinoma. The wider study: Nephrectomy followed 15 Gy stereotactic body radiation by 4 weeks.

V was cut by 5 bases and J by 1 base, with 19 bases left in between. Germline loops: CDR1 SGHTA, CDR2 FQGTGA. This CDR3 has 17 amino acids. Overall study findings and caveats: From baseline, blood top tumor clonotypes peaked at 2 weeks post-radiation. Baseline intratumoral clonotype presence is unknown without pretreatment biopsies.

TCRdb's table, derived via immunoSEQ multiplex PCR, lists solely in-frame clones and lacks some. The sample shows roughly 100,000 clones, approximately 86% of them seen only once. Time point indicated: baseline pretreatment blood. Sample treatment: 15 Gy SBRT to primary tumor, nephrectomy 4 weeks later. The patient's renal cell carcinoma had clear cell pathology. As regards this clone: Its specificity is not known.

The receptor was isolated from a man in his fifties with renal cell carcinoma. V usage is TRBV7-3 and J usage is TRBJ2-3; either TRBD1 or TRBD2 may fit D (7 bases each). The material sequenced was blood, taken from a patient whose treatment included radiotherapy and nephrectomy. CDR3 in DNA: TGTGCCAGCAGCCCCCAGGGGGGGACATGGGGCACAGATACGCAGTATTTT. Translated: CASSPQGGTWGTDTQYF. Full variable domain (remainder filled in from reference TRBV7-3 and TRBJ2-3): GAGVSQTPSNKVTEKGKYVELRCDPISGHTALYWYRQSLGQGPEFLIYFQGTGAADDSGLPNDRFFAVRPEGSVSTLKIQRTERGDSAVYLCASSPQGGTWGTDTQYFGPGTRLTVL.